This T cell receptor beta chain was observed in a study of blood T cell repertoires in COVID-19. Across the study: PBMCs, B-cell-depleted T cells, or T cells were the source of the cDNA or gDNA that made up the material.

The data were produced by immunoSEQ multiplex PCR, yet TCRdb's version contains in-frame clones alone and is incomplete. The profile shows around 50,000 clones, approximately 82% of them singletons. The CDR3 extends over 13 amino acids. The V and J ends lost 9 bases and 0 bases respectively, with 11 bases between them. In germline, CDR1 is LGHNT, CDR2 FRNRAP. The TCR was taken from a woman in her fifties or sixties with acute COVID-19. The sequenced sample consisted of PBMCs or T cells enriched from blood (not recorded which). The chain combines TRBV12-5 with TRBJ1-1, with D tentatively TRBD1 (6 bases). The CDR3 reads CASEDRMNTEAFF. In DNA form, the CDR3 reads TGTGCTAGCGAAGACAGGATGAACACTGAAGCTTTCTTT.